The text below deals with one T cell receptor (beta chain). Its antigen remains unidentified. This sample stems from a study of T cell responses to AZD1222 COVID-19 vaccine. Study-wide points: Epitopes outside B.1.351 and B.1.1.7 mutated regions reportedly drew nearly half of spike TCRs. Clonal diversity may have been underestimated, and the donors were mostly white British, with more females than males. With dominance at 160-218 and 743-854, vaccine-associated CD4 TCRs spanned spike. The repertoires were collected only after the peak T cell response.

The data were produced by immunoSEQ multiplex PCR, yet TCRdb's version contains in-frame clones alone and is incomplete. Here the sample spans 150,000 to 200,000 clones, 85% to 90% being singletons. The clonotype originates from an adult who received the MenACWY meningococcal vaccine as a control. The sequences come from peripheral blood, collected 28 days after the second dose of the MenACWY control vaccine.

CDR3: CASSLSTIGPQHF. CDR3 DNA sequence: TGTGCCAGCAGTTTATCGACCATTGGGCCCCAGCATTTT. This chain links TRBV27 with TRBJ1-5; D unclear. The V end was cut by 0 bases, the J end by 9 bases, with 9 bases between. Per germline, CDR1 MNHEY and CDR2 SMNVEV (reference sequence). CDR3 size: 13 residues.